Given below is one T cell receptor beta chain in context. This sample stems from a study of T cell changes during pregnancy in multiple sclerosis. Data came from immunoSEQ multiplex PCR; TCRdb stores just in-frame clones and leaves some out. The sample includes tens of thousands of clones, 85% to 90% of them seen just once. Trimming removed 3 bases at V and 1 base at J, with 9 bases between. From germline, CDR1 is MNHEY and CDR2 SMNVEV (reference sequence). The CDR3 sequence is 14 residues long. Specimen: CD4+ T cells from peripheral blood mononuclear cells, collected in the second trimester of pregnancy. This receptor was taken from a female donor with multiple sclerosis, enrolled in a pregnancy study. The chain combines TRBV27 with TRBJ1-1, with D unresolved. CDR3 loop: CASSLGGWNTEAFF. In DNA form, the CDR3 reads TGTGCCAGCAGTTTGGGAGGGTGGAACACTGAAGCTTTCTTT.